Sequencing of this TCR beta chain was carried out in a study of T cells after yellow fever vaccination. This clonotype was seen more than once but under ten times. V dropped 2 bases and J dropped 4 bases, with 14 bases sitting between them. This CDR3 region has 15 residues. Germline lookup yields CDR1 SGHVS and CDR2 FNYEAQ. Making TCR cDNA involved 5'RACE template switching, which added UMIs and a universal primer site. MiXCR, applied by TCRdb to the 5' RACE reads, yields one record per CDR3 protein. Of 500,000 to 550,000 distinct CDR3 sequences in the sample, just over 20% are singletons; the top ten hold about a sixth.

The clonotype comes from a man between 18 and 35 years old who received the YFV17D yellow fever vaccine. Sequences were derived from PBMCs, sampled more than 20 days after the first yellow fever vaccination. V and J are TRBV7-6 and TRBJ1-2; D is unresolved. The CDR3 coding sequence is TGTGCCAGCAGCTTAAATGTAGGCAGCCCCTATGGCTACACCTTC. This translates into CASSLNVGSPYGYTF.